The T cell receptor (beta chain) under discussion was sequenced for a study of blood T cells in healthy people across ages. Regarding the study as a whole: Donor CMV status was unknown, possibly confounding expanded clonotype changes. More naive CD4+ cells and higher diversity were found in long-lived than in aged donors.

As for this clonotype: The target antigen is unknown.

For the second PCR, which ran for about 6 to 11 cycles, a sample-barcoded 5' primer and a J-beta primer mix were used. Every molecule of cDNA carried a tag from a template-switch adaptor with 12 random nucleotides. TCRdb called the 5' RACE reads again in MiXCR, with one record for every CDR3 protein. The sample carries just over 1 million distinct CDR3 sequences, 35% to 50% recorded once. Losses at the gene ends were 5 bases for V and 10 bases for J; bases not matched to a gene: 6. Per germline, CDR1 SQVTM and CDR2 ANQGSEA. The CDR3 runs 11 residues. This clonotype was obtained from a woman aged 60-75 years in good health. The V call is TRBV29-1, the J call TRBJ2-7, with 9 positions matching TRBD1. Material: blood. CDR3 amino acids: CSVRTGDLQYF. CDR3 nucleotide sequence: TGCAGCGTTAGGACAGGGGACCTTCAGTACTTC.